This T cell receptor (beta chain) emerged from a study of OX40 agonist ivuxolimab in advanced cancers. TCRdb's copy holds only in-frame clones and misses some; the assay was immunoSEQ multiplex PCR. Counted here are about 25,000 clones, around three quarters occurring once; the ten biggest clones make up roughly 13%. Trimming shortened V by 5 bases and J by 4 bases, and 11 bases separated the two germline ends. Germline assignment: CDR1 SGHVS and CDR2 FQNEAQ. The CDR3 runs to 13 residues. The rearrangement joins TRBV7-8 to TRBJ2-5, with D tentatively TRBD2 (5 bases). The sample in question was CD4+ or CD8+ T cells sorted from blood, obtained in a trial of the OX40 agonist ivuxolimab. The TCR sequence derives from an adult with an advanced solid tumor such as melanoma, head and neck, liver or kidney cancer. The CDR3 region is CASSADFGETQYF. The CDR3 DNA reads TGTGCCAGCAGCGCGGACTTTGGAGAGACCCAGTACTTC.